Each of the 5 T cell receptor beta chains below was sequenced from the same sample in a study of cytomegalovirus exposure and HLA in healthy donors. Repertoires were generated with immunoSEQ multiplex PCR, while TCRdb's copy carries only in-frame clones and drops some. The repertoire includes 65,000 to 90,000 clones, around nine tenths of them detected once, and 3% to 4% sits in the top ten. The sample was PBMCs. These receptors were obtained from a woman under 30 in good health and CMV-seropositive.

V and J are TRBV29-1 and TRBJ2-2, with 8 bases fitting TRBD1. The length of the CDR3 is 13 residues. Germline lookup yields CDR1 SQVTM and CDR2 ANQGSEA. The V and J ends lost 4 bases and 5 bases, in that order; junction bases with no gene match: 3. The CDR3 here is CSVVQGVTGELFF. The CDR3 DNA follows: TGCAGCGTTGTACAGGGGGTGACCGGGGAGCTGTTTTTT.

The chain recombines TRBV29-1 with TRBJ2-1, with a weak D call TRBD1 (6 bases). The CDR3 has 13 residues. Germline loops: CDR1 SQVTM, CDR2 ANQGSEA. Trimming shortened V by 7 bases and J by 8 bases, and 18 bases separated the two germline ends. The CDR3 here is CSDRGHAVDEQFF. The CDR3 region has the DNA TGCAGCGATCGGGGACACGCTGTTGATGAGCAGTTCTTC.

This rearrangement joins TRBV11-2 to TRBJ2-7, with a weak D call TRBD2 (6 bases). CDR3 length: 11 residues. Germline V lookup: CDR1 SGHAT, CDR2 FQNNGV. Trimming cost V 8 bases and J 2 bases, with 7 bases left between them. The CDR3 here is CASRGAYEQYF. The CDR3 bases are TGTGCCAGCCGCGGGGCCTACGAGCAGTACTTC. Looking up the rest from reference TRBV11-2 and TRBJ2-7 gives the full variable domain: EAGVAQSPRYKIIEKRQSVAFWCNPISGHATLYWYQQILGQGPKLLIQFQNNGVVDDSQLPKDRFSAERLKGVDSTLKIQPAKLEDSAVYLCASRGAYEQYFGPGTRLTVT.

The chain couples TRBV4-1 to TRBJ2-1; 8 bases are shared with TRBD2. Germline lookup yields CDR1 MGHRA and CDR2 YSYEKL. V shed 0 bases and J 4 bases; nucleotides not matched to a gene: 8. The CDR3 totals 17 residues. In DNA form, the CDR3 reads TGCGCCAGCAGCCAAGATATCCGGGAGGGGTGGTACAATGAGCAGTTCTTC. It translates to CASSQDIREGWYNEQFF.

This chain connects TRBV15 to TRBJ2-2; 7 nucleotides align to TRBD1. Unmatched junction bases numbered 8, after V lost 0 bases and J lost 4 bases. CDR3 length equals 17 residues. Germline V lookup: CDR1 LNHNV, CDR2 YYDKDF (reference sequence). The CDR3 region has the DNA TGTGCCACCAGCAGAGATAGGGCAGGGGGATCCACCGGGGAGCTGTTTTTT. Translated, it gives CATSRDRAGGSTGELFF.